Ten or more counts support the clone carrying this T cell receptor (beta chain). Library construction for TCR beta used iRepertoire HTBI primers and Arm-PCR of CDR3 regions. TCRdb redid the calling of the multiplex PCR reads with MiXCR, one entry per CDR3 protein. Of 400,000 or so distinct CDR3 sequences listed, 20% are singletons. Sample time point: persistent/refractory GD, antithyroid drugs over 5 years with positive TRAb. PBMC RNA was the source of the TCR library. This entry comes from a study of regulatory T cells in long-lasting Graves disease. The CDR3 is 13 amino acids. V lost 4 bases and J lost 0, with 7 bases in between. Germline lookup yields CDR1 MDHEN and CDR2 SYDVKM.

V gene TRBV28 combines with J gene TRBJ2-7; D might be TRBD1 (5 bases). Specimen: peripheral blood mononuclear cells (PBMCs), collected when the disease was refractory, from a patient treated with antithyroid drugs. This receptor was taken from a female donor with Graves disease. This CDR3 is CASSSRVSYEQYF. CDR3 sequence (DNA): TGTGCCAGCAGTTCCAGGGTCTCCTACGAGCAGTACTTC.